The rows below give T cell receptor beta chains drawn from one sample of a study of Ad26.COV2.S vaccination and SARS-CoV-2 variants. Clones were read by immunoSEQ multiplex PCR, and TCRdb kept only the in-frame ones, dropping some. The repertoire holds more than 300,000 clones, around 83% seen once, with more than 1.5% in the top ten. The input for sequencing was peripheral blood, taken in a trial of Ad26.COV2.S vaccine versus placebo. Receptors originate from a person aged 18-65 years who received the Ad26.COV2.S COVID-19 vaccine or a placebo. Both conserved end residues are part of each CDR3. The D gene is left open where the match is weak. Part of the rows lack a size; the others show once, few, many or a class for expanded clones.

>NA|TRBV5-1|TRBJ2-1|NA
CASTLAYVEYNEQFF
TGCGCCAGCACCCTGGCCTACGTCGAGTACAATGAGCAGTTCTTC
>NA|TRBV2|TRBJ1-5|NA
CASDPWIPGNQPQHF
TGTGCCAGCGACCCATGGATACCCGGCAATCAGCCCCAGCATTTT
>NA|TRBV5-6|TRBJ2-7|NA
CASSLPGINEQYF
TGTGCCAGCAGCTTACCGGGGATAAACGAGCAGTACTTC
>TRBD1|TRBV7-3|TRBJ1-2|NA
CASSPDREALGYTF
TGTGCCAGCAGCCCGGACAGGGAAGCCCTAGGCTACACCTTC
>TRBD2|TRBV4-1|TRBJ2-7|NA
CASSPEKGLAGAYEQYF
TGCGCCAGCAGCCCGGAGAAGGGACTAGCGGGGGCCTACGAGCAGTACTTC
>TRBD1|TRBV7-9|TRBJ1-5|NA
CASSIDTGGQPQHF
TGTGCCAGCAGCATAGATACAGGGGGTCAGCCCCAGCATTTT
>NA|TRBV2|TRBJ2-7|NA
CASARSYSYEQYF
TGTGCCAGCGCAAGGTCCTACTCCTACGAGCAGTACTTC
>TRBD2|TRBV3-1/TRBV3-2|TRBJ2-2|few
CASSQALATGELFF
TGTGCCAGCAGCCAAGCACTAGCGACCGGGGAGCTGTTTTTT
>NA|TRBV30|TRBJ2-2|NA
CAWSLGGPGTGELFF
TGTGCCTGGAGTCTCGGGGGGCCCGGCACCGGGGAGCTGTTTTTT
>TRBD1|TRBV5-4|TRBJ1-2|NA
CASSSLLAGGYGYTF
TGTGCCAGCAGCTCCCTCCTGGCAGGGGGATATGGCTACACCTTC
>TRBD1|TRBV7-9|TRBJ2-1|NA
CASRLAAPGQGRHNEQFF
TGTGCCAGCAGGCTAGCAGCTCCGGGACAGGGGCGTCACAATGAGCAGTTCTTC
>NA|TRBV2|TRBJ2-2|few
CASSEKFWGGSGELFF
TGTGCCAGCAGTGAAAAGTTCTGGGGGGGCTCCGGGGAGCTGTTTTTT
>TRBD1|TRBV6-6|TRBJ1-3|NA
CASSLGQGASGNTIYF
TGTGCCAGCAGCCTTGGACAGGGGGCGTCTGGAAACACCATATATTTT
>NA|TRBV4-3|TRBJ1-1|NA
CASSQSDRNTEAFF
TGCGCCAGCAGCCAATCGGACAGGAACACTGAAGCTTTCTTT
>TRBD1|TRBV4-3|TRBJ1-1|NA
CASSQDRQGRTEAFF
TGCGCCAGCAGCCAGGACAGACAGGGGCGGACTGAAGCTTTCTTT
>NA|TRBV6-6|TRBJ2-3|NA
CASSYWGPNLADTQYF
TGTGCCAGCAGTTACTGGGGCCCCAACTTAGCAGATACGCAGTATTTT
>TRBD2|TRBV6-1|TRBJ2-1|NA
CASSDPRTSGGEQFF
TGTGCCAGCAGTGACCCCAGGACTAGCGGCGGTGAGCAGTTCTTC
>NA|TRBV18|TRBJ2-1|NA
CASSPRASSPSYNEQFF
TGTGCCAGCTCACCGCGGGCGAGTTCCCCAAGCTACAATGAGCAGTTCTTC
>NA|TRBV2|TRBJ2-1|once
CASRPNPRGFLFF
TGTGCCAGCAGACCAAATCCTAGGGGCTTTTTGTTCTTC
>TRBD1|TRBV27|TRBJ2-7|NA
CASRQGLLYEQYF
TGTGCCAGCCGACAGGGCCTTCTCTACGAGCAGTACTTC
>TRBD1|TRBV29-1|TRBJ1-1|once
CSVEGAWTGRNTEAFF
TGCAGCGTTGAAGGGGCCTGGACAGGAAGGAACACTGAAGCTTTCTTT
>NA|TRBV29-1|TRBJ2-3|NA
CSARWGPADTQYF
TGCAGCGCCCGATGGGGCCCCGCAGATACGCAGTATTTT
>TRBD1|TRBV6-5|TRBJ1-2|NA
CASRPTGDYGYTF
TGTGCCAGCAGACCGACAGGGGACTATGGCTACACCTTC
>NA|TRBV3-1/TRBV3-2|TRBJ2-3|NA
CASSQGWGFTDTQYF
TGTGCCAGCAGCCAAGGCTGGGGCTTCACAGATACGCAGTATTTT
>NA|TRBV27|TRBJ2-3|NA
CASSLAGISQYF
TGTGCCAGCAGTTTGGCAGGAATCTCGCAGTATTTT
>NA|TRBV15|TRBJ2-3|NA
CATSREQTVTDTQYF
TGTGCCACCAGCAGAGAACAGACGGTCACAGATACGCAGTATTTT
>NA|TRBV6-6|TRBJ2-1|NA
CASMAGLVNNEQFF
TGTGCCAGCATGGCGGGACTTGTCAACAATGAGCAGTTCTTC
>NA|TRBV9|TRBJ2-3|once
CASSVAGGSSTDTQYF
TGTGCCAGCAGCGTAGCTGGAGGGTCTAGCACAGATACGCAGTATTTT
>TRBD1|TRBV15|TRBJ1-5|NA
CATSRGTGINQPQHF
TGTGCCACCAGCAGAGGGACAGGGATAAATCAGCCCCAGCATTTT
>TRBD2|TRBV9|TRBJ2-4|NA
CASSSMREAKNIQYF
TGTGCCAGCAGCTCCATGCGGGAGGCCAAAAACATTCAGTACTTC
>TRBD1|TRBV7-3|TRBJ2-3|NA
CASSQTGGAKDTQYF
TGTGCCAGCAGCCAAACAGGGGGCGCAAAGGATACGCAGTATTTT
>NA|TRBV12-3/TRBV12-4|TRBJ1-1|NA
CASSLPNTEAFF
TGTGCCAGCAGCCTCCCTAACACTGAAGCTTTCTTT
>TRBD1|TRBV7-2|TRBJ2-7|many
CASSGMGQFFDEQYF
TGTGCCAGCAGCGGTATGGGACAGTTCTTCGACGAGCAGTACTTC
>NA|TRBV6-2/TRBV6-3|TRBJ1-5|NA
CASSPIDRRALQPQHF
TGTGCCAGCAGTCCCATCGACAGGCGCGCTCTGCAGCCCCAGCATTTT
>NA|TRBV14|TRBJ2-7|once
CASAVSQGSYEQYF
TGTGCCAGCGCGGTAAGCCAGGGATCGTACGAGCAGTACTTC
>NA|TRBV10-3|TRBJ2-2|NA
CAIALRDTGAWELFF
TGTGCCATCGCCCTCCGGGACACCGGGGCATGGGAGCTGTTTTTT
>TRBD1|TRBV4-3|TRBJ1-2|NA
CASSQDTGQGRSGYTF
TGCGCCAGCAGCCAAGATACGGGACAGGGAAGGTCTGGCTACACCTTC
>TRBD1|TRBV5-6|TRBJ2-5|NA
CASSSSGRTGMVTQYF
TGTGCCAGCAGCTCGTCCGGGCGGACAGGAATGGTGACCCAGTACTTC
>TRBD2|TRBV5-1|TRBJ2-1|NA
CASTRGTSGGSPSYNEQFF
TGCGCCAGCACCCGGGGCACTAGCGGGGGAAGCCCCTCCTACAATGAGCAGTTCTTC
>NA|TRBV28|TRBJ1-2|NA
CASDTPGANYGYTF
TGTGCCAGCGACACCCCCGGGGCAAACTATGGCTACACCTTC
>NA|TRBV6-2/TRBV6-3|TRBJ2-7|few
CASSYRTDPMEQYF
TGTGCCAGCAGTTATAGGACGGACCCAATGGAGCAGTACTTC
>NA|TRBV6-2/TRBV6-3|TRBJ1-6|NA
CASSYQGISNSPLHF
TGTGCCAGCAGTTACCAAGGAATTTCTAATTCACCCCTCCACTTT
>NA|TRBV7-6|TRBJ2-3|NA
CASSLPRQVASTDTQYF
TGTGCCAGCAGCTTACCCCGGCAAGTAGCCAGCACAGATACGCAGTATTTT
>NA|TRBV6-1|TRBJ1-4|NA
CASSEAIGLGEKLFF
TGTGCCAGCAGTGAAGCGATAGGGTTGGGTGAAAAACTGTTTTTT